Below, one TCR beta chain is given with its context. Antigen specificity is unknown. Trimming left V 1 base short and J 0 bases short, with 7 bases between. From germline, CDR1 is MGHRA and CDR2 YSYEKL. CDR3 length: 16 residues. These data are taken from a study of cytomegalovirus exposure and HLA in healthy donors. Primers included in the PCR were 60 Vbeta and 13 Jbeta primers. Assay used: immunoSEQ multiplex PCR; TCRdb lists only in-frame clones, some missing. This sample has 150,000 or so clones; more than 60% occur once, and the top ten carry 8.5% to 12%. The study, taken as a whole, reports: Owing to their indistinguishability, certain V segments, notably TRBV6-2 and TRBV6-3, were excluded. Some TCR beta chains (164 of them) were listed as cytomegalovirus-associated.

This clonotype was obtained from a man aged 25 to 40 in good health and CMV-seropositive. V is TRBV4-1 and J is TRBJ2-6; D is unresolved. The sequenced material came from PBMCs. This chain's CDR3 is CASSQVVGSGANVLTF. The CDR3 coding sequence is TGCGCCAGCAGCCAAGTTGTCGGCTCTGGGGCCAACGTCCTGACTTTC.